The next 20 T cell receptor beta chains were all read from a single sample in a study of blood T cell repertoires in COVID-19. The assay was immunoSEQ multiplex PCR, and TCRdb's table has in-frame clones only and misses some. Found here are roughly 200,000 clones, 89% of them singletons; the top ten hold 4%. Material: PBMCs or T cells enriched from blood (not recorded which). The receptors here all came from a woman under 40 with acute COVID-19.

The rearrangement uses TRBV27 and TRBJ1-4, with D possibly matching TRBD1 (5 bases). V shed 2 bases and J shed 3 bases, with 10 bases lying between them. Germline CDR1 is MNHEY and CDR2 is SMNVEV (reference sequence). The CDR3 has 15 amino acids. CDR3 sequence (DNA): TGTGCCAGCAGTTTAAGGGGTCTGGCTAATGAAAAACTGTTTTTT. Translating it yields CASSLRGLANEKLFF.

The chain is built from TRBV5-6 and TRBJ1-6; 7 positions match TRBD1. Trimming at V came to 0 bases and at J to 2 bases, leaving 5 bases not matched to a gene. Germline CDR1 SGHDT, CDR2 YYEEEE. The CDR3 contains 17 residues. The CDR3 region is CASSLEQGRTYNSPLHF. The CDR3 DNA sequence: TGTGCCAGCAGCTTGGAACAGGGGAGGACCTATAATTCACCCCTCCACTTT.

This clone was counted a few times. The chain recombines TRBV2 with TRBJ2-1; no clear D gene. The CDR3 sequence is 14 residues long. The V end lost 6 bases, the J end lost 0 bases, and 9 bases lay between the germline ends. CDR1 and CDR2 from the germline V gene are SNHLY and FYNNEI. CDR3 coding DNA: TGTGCCAGCAGCATAGAGAGCTCCTACAATGAGCAGTTCTTC. Its protein is CASSIESSYNEQFF.

The CDR3 loop is CASSEAAGANTGELFF. The CDR3 nucleotides read TGTGCCAGCAGTGAAGCGGCGGGGGCGAACACCGGGGAGCTGTTTTTT. The chain employs TRBV2 and TRBJ2-2, with 7 bases lining up with TRBD2. CDR1 is SNHLY and CDR2 is FYNNEI in the germline V gene. This CDR3 has 16 amino acids. V lost 0 bases, J lost 0 bases, and 1 base stayed unmatched.

The chain is built from TRBV19 and TRBJ2-7, with a weak D call TRBD1 (6 bases). CDR3 length: 13 amino acids. Germline-derived CDR1 and CDR2 are LNHDA and SQIVND (reference sequence). V gave up 5 bases and J gave up 2 bases, with 10 bases separating them. The CDR3 is CASSDRYTYEQYF. CDR3 in DNA: TGTGCCAGTAGTGACAGGTACACCTACGAGCAGTACTTC.

CDR3 nucleotides: TGTGCTAGTGTTCAGGGTGACGGCACAGATACGCAGTATTTT. Protein product: CASVQGDGTDTQYF. The chain combines TRBV12-5 with TRBJ2-3, with D perhaps matching TRBD1 (5 bases). The V end was cut by 7 bases, the J end by 1 base, with 12 bases between. The CDR3 is 14 amino acids. Germline CDR1 is LGHNT and CDR2 is FRNRAP. The complete variable domain, with remaining parts taken from reference TRBV12-5 and TRBJ2-3, reads DARVTQTPRHKVTEMGQEVTMRCQPILGHNTVFWYRQTMMQGLELLAYFRNRAPLDDSGMPKDRFSAEMPDATLATLKIQPSEPRDSAVYFCASVQGDGTDTQYFGPGTRLTVL.

This chain uses TRBV27 with TRBJ2-1; TRBD1 might be the D (6 bases). This CDR3 is built from 12 residues. Germline V gives CDR1 MNHEY, CDR2 SMNVEV (reference sequence). V was cut by 5 bases and J by 9 bases, with 11 bases left in between. The CDR3 here is CASSPTGAEQFF. The CDR3 DNA follows: TGTGCCAGCAGTCCGACAGGAGCTGAGCAGTTCTTC.

This clone was observed once. CDR3 loop: CASSASNTEAFF. CDR3 nucleotides: TGTGCCAGCAGCGCTAGCAACACTGAAGCTTTCTTT. The V and J genes are TRBV9 and TRBJ1-1; the D is unclear. The CDR3 contains 12 residues. V lost 3 bases to trimming and J lost 2 bases, with 5 bases between them. CDR1 and CDR2 from the germline V gene are SGDLS and YYNGEE.

This chain uses TRBV5-1 with TRBJ2-1; 11 bases are a match to TRBD2. The CDR3 sequence is 18 residues long. Germline CDR1 is SGHRS and CDR2 is YFSETQ. Trimming took 4 bases from V and 8 from J; bases not matched to a gene: 17. This CDR3 is CASSPATSGGTGRDEQFF. As DNA, the CDR3 is TGCGCCAGCAGCCCGGCCACTAGCGGGGGCACCGGGCGGGATGAGCAGTTCTTC.

This clone was detected only once. The rearrangement links TRBV12-5 to TRBJ1-1, with 7 bases aligning to TRBD1. Trimming at V came to 4 bases and at J to 0 bases, leaving 8 bases not matched to a gene. The CDR3 consists of 16 residues. Germline V gene lookup returns CDR1 LGHNT and CDR2 FRNRAP. CDR3 region: CASGSGGTALNTEAFF. CDR3 bases: TGTGCTAGTGGTTCAGGGGGGACCGCTCTGAACACTGAAGCTTTCTTT. The whole variable domain, remainder taken from reference TRBV12-5 and TRBJ1-1, is DARVTQTPRHKVTEMGQEVTMRCQPILGHNTVFWYRQTMMQGLELLAYFRNRAPLDDSGMPKDRFSAEMPDATLATLKIQPSEPRDSAVYFCASGSGGTALNTEAFFGQGTRLTVV.

The chain links TRBV10-2 to TRBJ1-2; 7 bases line up with TRBD1. The CDR3 is 16 residues long. V was clipped by 0 bases and J by 4 bases; unmatched bases: 8. Germline V gene sequence: CDR1 WSHSY, CDR2 SAAADI. CDR3 sequence reads: CASSESLRGQGYGYTF. For the CDR3, the DNA is TGCGCCAGCAGTGAGTCCCTTAGGGGGCAGGGCTATGGCTACACCTTC.

V gene TRBV7-3 combines with J gene TRBJ2-7; possibly TRBD2 for D (5 bases). The V gene lost 5 bases and the J gene lost 6 bases, with 11 bases spanning the gap. Germline V gene data show CDR1 as SGHTA and CDR2 as FQGTGA. This CDR3 region has 12 residues. The CDR3 region has the DNA TGTGCCAGCAGCCCTGACCGGGGCGAGCAGTACTTC. Its translation is CASSPDRGEQYF.

J is TRBJ2-7 and V is TRBV30; the D gene is possibly TRBD1 (6 bases). Looked up from germline, CDR1 is GTSNPN and CDR2 is SVGIG (reference sequence). The CDR3 has 12 residues. Trimming pared 3 bases from V and 6 bases from J, leaving 12 bases between. Here the CDR3 DNA reads TGTGCCTGGAGCCTAGGGGGAAGCGAGCAGTACTTC. This translates into CAWSLGGSEQYF. Looking up the rest from reference TRBV30 and TRBJ2-7 gives the full variable domain: SQTIHQWPATLVQPVGSPLSLECTVEGTSNPNLYWYRQAAGRGLQLLFYSVGIGQISSEVPQNLSASRPQDRQFILSSKKLLLSDSGFYLCAWSLGGSEQYFGPGTRLTVT.

This chain links TRBV7-8 with TRBJ1-2, with 10 bases fitting TRBD1. After removal of 4 bases from V and 8 bases from J, the junction contained 13 bases not matched to a gene. The germline V gene encodes CDR1 SGHVS and CDR2 FQNEAQ. This CDR3 is 16 amino acids long. The CDR3 DNA reads TGTGCCAGCAGCTACCGGGACAGGGGCCCTCTCGGGGGCTACACCTTC. Its protein product is CASSYRDRGPLGGYTF.

The V gene is TRBV11-2, the J gene TRBJ2-6; D remains ambiguous. V shed 5 bases and J shed 10 bases, with 6 bases lying between them. The CDR3 length is 11 residues. Germline-derived CDR1 and CDR2 are SGHAT and FQNNGV. CDR3 sequence reads: CASSRLNVLTF. CDR3 coding DNA: TGTGCCAGCAGCCGTTTAAACGTCCTGACTTTC.

The V gene is TRBV7-2, the J gene TRBJ1-1; D call uncertain. CDR3 length: 13 amino acids. Deletions cut 1 base from V and 3 bases from J, with 6 bases between. Germline V lookup: CDR1 SGHTA, CDR2 FQGNSA. The CDR3 DNA reads as TGTGCCAGCAGCTTAGGGCCTTACACTGAAGCTTTCTTT. Translation: CASSLGPYTEAFF.

J is TRBJ2-5 and V is TRBV9, with 7 bases fitting TRBD1. Germline CDR1 reads SGDLS; CDR2 reads YYNGEE. V gave up 0 bases and J gave up 5 bases; unmatched junction bases: 13. The CDR3 extends over 17 amino acids. The CDR3 here is CASSVEVSAGGPETQYF. In nucleotides, the CDR3 is TGTGCCAGCAGCGTAGAGGTTTCGGCAGGGGGTCCGGAGACCCAGTACTTC.

The rearrangement joins TRBV19 to TRBJ1-4; D uncertain. The CDR3 contains 13 residues. The V gene's germline CDR1 is LNHDA and CDR2 SQIVND (reference sequence). V was clipped by 3 bases and J by 5 bases, with 7 bases between them. The CDR3 spells CASSISRNEKLFF. CDR3 nucleotides: TGTGCCAGTAGTATTTCGAGGAATGAAAAACTGTTTTTT.

V and J are TRBV6-5 and TRBJ1-2; D gene unclear. Trimming stripped 0 bases from V and 4 bases from J, with 12 bases between. Germline values: CDR1 MNHEY, CDR2 SVGAGI. The length of the CDR3 is 15 residues. The CDR3 protein is CASSYSRGVRYGYTF. The DNA of the CDR3 is TGTGCCAGCAGTTACTCCCGGGGAGTACGCTATGGCTACACCTTC.

The chain links TRBV4-3 to TRBJ2-3; 12 bases agree with TRBD2. Germline V gene sequence: CDR1 LGHNA, CDR2 YSLEER. This CDR3 is 17 amino acids long. After removal of 4 bases from V and 7 bases from J, the junction contained 12 bases not matched to a gene. CDR3 loop: CASSPTLAGGNWNTQYF. The CDR3 DNA follows: TGCGCCAGCAGCCCGACACTAGCGGGGGGTAATTGGAATACGCAGTATTTT.